This is a list of T cell receptor beta chains from one sample in a study of regulatory T cells in long-lasting Graves disease. TCRdb passed the multiplex PCR reads through MiXCR, listing each CDR3 protein once. The table lists 200,000 to 250,000 distinct CDR3 sequences, roughly a fifth of them singletons, with 12% in the top ten. These records were also assigned to another study, of T cells in Graves' hyperthyroidism and ophthalmopathy.

This specimen consisted of peripheral blood mononuclear cells (PBMCs), obtained at new diagnosis, from a patient treated with antithyroid drugs. The receptor source for this set is a young woman with Graves disease. The CDR3 runs from the conserved cysteine through the conserved F or W. The D gene is left open where the match is weak. Rows may omit the clone size; those that give it use once, few, many or a size class.

J gene: TRBJ2-1; clone size: once; V gene: TRBV11-2; D gene: TRBD2; CDR3 protein: CASSFGTSGGSPSYNEQFF; CDR3 DNA: TGTGCCAGCAGCTTCGGGACTAGCGGGGGGTCTCCCTCCTACAATGAGCAGTTCTTC
J gene: TRBJ1-2; clone size: many; V gene: TRBV12-3/TRBV12-4; D gene: TRBD1; CDR3 protein: CASIIGQGAFYGYTF; CDR3 DNA: TGTGCCAGCATTATTGGACAGGGGGCCTTCTATGGCTACACCTTC
J gene: TRBJ1-6; clone size: many; V gene: TRBV12-3/TRBV12-4; D gene: TRBD1; CDR3 protein: CASSRYPGTGTVWDSPLHF; CDR3 DNA: TGTGCCAGCAGTCGGTATCCCGGGACAGGGACAGTCTGGGATTCACCCCTCCACTTT
J gene: TRBJ2-2; clone size: many; V gene: TRBV12-3/TRBV12-4; D gene: .; CDR3 protein: CASSRQGPHTGELFF; CDR3 DNA: TGTGCCAGCAGTAGGCAGGGGCCCCACACCGGGGAGCTGTTTTTT
J gene: TRBJ1-5; clone size: .; V gene: TRBV4-1; D gene: TRBD1; CDR3 protein: CASSLASGGAGNQPQHF; CDR3 DNA: TGCGCCAGCAGTCTGGCCTCAGGGGGCGCCGGCAATCAGCCCCAGCATTTT
J gene: TRBJ2-3; clone size: many; V gene: TRBV19; D gene: .; CDR3 protein: CASSVTSTDTQYF; CDR3 DNA: TGTGCCAGTAGTGTAACTAGCACAGATACGCAGTATTTT
J gene: TRBJ1-1; clone size: many; V gene: TRBV28; D gene: .; CDR3 protein: CASSLFGTRQRNTEAFF; CDR3 DNA: TGTGCCAGCAGTTTATTCGGCACCCGACAGCGGAACACTGAAGCTTTCTTT
J gene: TRBJ1-3; clone size: many; V gene: TRBV7-8; D gene: .; CDR3 protein: CASSPRTPGNTIYF; CDR3 DNA: TGTGCCAGCAGCCCGAGGACACCTGGAAACACCATATATTTT
J gene: TRBJ2-2; clone size: .; V gene: TRBV20-1; D gene: .; CDR3 protein: CSASQTGLGGGSGGELFF; CDR3 DNA: TGCAGTGCTAGTCAGACGGGCCTAGGGGGCGGGAGCGGCGGGGAGCTGTTTTTT
J gene: TRBJ2-7; clone size: .; V gene: TRBV12-3/TRBV12-4; D gene: .; CDR3 protein: CASSDLRDGLYEQYF; CDR3 DNA: TGTGCCAGCAGTGACCTCCGGGACGGACTCTACGAGCAGTACTTC
J gene: TRBJ1-4; clone size: few; V gene: TRBV19; D gene: TRBD1; CDR3 protein: CAAKGQGTEKLFF; CDR3 DNA: TGTGCCGCAAAGGGACAGGGGACTGAAAAACTGTTTTTT
J gene: TRBJ2-2; clone size: once; V gene: TRBV19; D gene: .; CDR3 protein: CASSREVFTGELFF; CDR3 DNA: TGTGCCAGTAGTAGGGAGGTATTTACCGGGGAGCTGTTTTTT
J gene: TRBJ2-2; clone size: .; V gene: TRBV6-1; D gene: TRBD1; CDR3 protein: CASSAGTGGTGELFF; CDR3 DNA: TGTGCCAGCAGTGCCGGGACAGGGGGCACCGGGGAGCTGTTTTTT
J gene: TRBJ2-3; clone size: .; V gene: TRBV20-1; D gene: TRBD2; CDR3 protein: CSAGPASGGGGDTQYF; CDR3 DNA: TGCAGTGCCGGCCCGGCTAGCGGGGGGGGAGGAGATACGCAGTATTTT
J gene: TRBJ2-7; clone size: many; V gene: TRBV28; D gene: TRBD2; CDR3 protein: CASRPQGLAGGHEQYF; CDR3 DNA: TGTGCCAGCAGACCCCAAGGACTAGCGGGGGGTCACGAGCAGTACTTC
J gene: TRBJ1-2; clone size: .; V gene: TRBV9; D gene: TRBD1; CDR3 protein: CASSPQRRGPQYGYTF; CDR3 DNA: TGTGCCAGCAGCCCGCAAAGGAGGGGGCCCCAATATGGCTACACCTTC
J gene: TRBJ1-1; clone size: many; V gene: TRBV30; D gene: .; CDR3 protein: CAWREGNTEAFF; CDR3 DNA: TGTGCCTGGAGGGAGGGGAACACTGAAGCTTTCTTT
J gene: TRBJ1-6; clone size: many; V gene: TRBV12-3/TRBV12-4; D gene: .; CDR3 protein: CASRPQRSSGDSSPLHF; CDR3 DNA: TGTGCCAGCAGACCCCAGAGGTCTTCGGGGGATAGTTCACCCCTCCACTTT
J gene: TRBJ1-2; clone size: .; V gene: TRBV19; D gene: .; CDR3 protein: CASSISRWDYGYTF; CDR3 DNA: TGTGCCAGTAGTATCTCCAGGTGGGACTATGGCTACACCTTC
J gene: TRBJ2-7; clone size: .; V gene: TRBV20-1; D gene: TRBD1; CDR3 protein: CSGETGAGYEQYF; CDR3 DNA: TGCAGTGGTGAGACAGGGGCAGGCTACGAGCAGTACTTC
J gene: TRBJ1-5; clone size: .; V gene: TRBV9; D gene: .; CDR3 protein: CASSVGPGGGQPQHF; CDR3 DNA: TGTGCCAGCAGCGTCGGTCCCGGGGGCGGGCAGCCCCAGCATTTT
J gene: TRBJ2-3; clone size: many; V gene: TRBV27; D gene: .; CDR3 protein: CASSLLTLGGGTDTQYF; CDR3 DNA: TGTGCCAGCAGTTTATTAACCCTAGGGGGAGGCACAGATACGCAGTATTTT
J gene: TRBJ1-1; clone size: .; V gene: TRBV30; D gene: TRBD1; CDR3 protein: CAWRGQGAEAFF; CDR3 DNA: TGTGCCTGGCGGGGACAGGGCGCTGAAGCTTTCTTT
J gene: TRBJ1-2; clone size: many; V gene: TRBV12-3/TRBV12-4; D gene: TRBD1; CDR3 protein: CASSLEGALNYGYTF; CDR3 DNA: TGTGCCAGCAGTTTAGAGGGGGCGCTAAACTATGGCTACACCTTC
J gene: TRBJ2-5; clone size: many; V gene: TRBV6-1; D gene: .; CDR3 protein: CASSTPSTQYF; CDR3 DNA: TGTGCCAGCAGCACCCCTTCGACCCAGTACTTC
J gene: TRBJ2-7; clone size: .; V gene: TRBV7-2; D gene: .; CDR3 protein: CASSWTGGTGYEQYF; CDR3 DNA: TGTGCCAGCAGCTGGACGGGGGGGACAGGCTACGAGCAGTACTTC
J gene: TRBJ2-1; clone size: many; V gene: TRBV20-1; D gene: TRBD2; CDR3 protein: CSAVPLAGVLNEQFF; CDR3 DNA: TGCAGTGCTGTACCCCTAGCGGGAGTCTTGAATGAGCAGTTCTTC
J gene: TRBJ1-1; clone size: many; V gene: TRBV3-1; D gene: .; CDR3 protein: CASSQGGTTEAFF; CDR3 DNA: TGTGCCAGCAGCCAAGGGGGGACGACTGAAGCTTTCTTT
J gene: TRBJ1-2; clone size: many; V gene: TRBV28; D gene: .; CDR3 protein: CASSFFGRIHTNYGYTF; CDR3 DNA: TGTGCCAGCAGTTTTTTCGGTCGCATTCATACTAACTATGGCTACACCTTC
J gene: TRBJ2-1; clone size: many; V gene: TRBV25-1; D gene: TRBD2; CDR3 protein: CASSEGASGRHLSGYNEQFF; CDR3 DNA: TGTGCCAGCAGTGAAGGGGCTAGCGGGAGGCACCTCAGCGGCTACAATGAGCAGTTCTTC
J gene: TRBJ1-1; clone size: many; V gene: TRBV19; D gene: .; CDR3 protein: CASSRNRVRNPEAFF; CDR3 DNA: TGTGCCAGTAGCCGGAACAGGGTAAGGAACCCTGAAGCTTTCTTT
J gene: TRBJ1-2; clone size: many; V gene: TRBV12-3/TRBV12-4; D gene: .; CDR3 protein: CASSFRGAYGYTF; CDR3 DNA: TGTGCCAGCAGTTTTCGGGGGGCCTATGGCTACACCTTC
J gene: TRBJ2-2; clone size: many; V gene: TRBV4-1; D gene: .; CDR3 protein: CASSQDSGLGELFF; CDR3 DNA: TGCGCCAGCAGCCAAGATAGCGGTCTCGGGGAGCTGTTTTTT
J gene: TRBJ2-1; clone size: many; V gene: TRBV3-1; D gene: .; CDR3 protein: CASSLVRPSYNEQFF; CDR3 DNA: TGTGCCAGCAGCCTTGTCCGGCCCTCCTACAATGAGCAGTTCTTC
J gene: TRBJ1-4; clone size: many; V gene: TRBV28; D gene: .; CDR3 protein: CASLGRVSEKLFF; CDR3 DNA: TGTGCCAGCCTTGGTAGGGTTAGTGAAAAACTGTTTTTT
J gene: TRBJ2-1; clone size: few; V gene: TRBV7-9; D gene: .; CDR3 protein: CASSRLRPNYNEQFF; CDR3 DNA: TGTGCCAGCAGCCGATTAAGACCTAACTACAATGAGCAGTTCTTC
J gene: TRBJ1-1; clone size: .; V gene: TRBV2; D gene: .; CDR3 protein: CASNLNTEAFF; CDR3 DNA: TGTGCCAGCAACTTGAACACTGAAGCTTTCTTT
J gene: TRBJ2-4; clone size: many; V gene: TRBV15; D gene: .; CDR3 protein: CATSRERLAKNIQYF; CDR3 DNA: TGTGCCACCAGCAGAGAGCGGTTAGCCAAAAACATTCAGTACTTC